This T cell receptor beta chain was captured in a study of memory CD4+ T cells and cytomegalovirus serostatus. This CDR3 comprises 15 residues. After removal of 4 bases from V and 2 bases from J, the junction contained 7 bases not matched to a gene. Germline V CDR1 and CDR2: SEHNR, FQNEAQ (reference sequence). TCRdb's copy holds only in-frame clones and misses some; the assay was immunoSEQ multiplex PCR. The repertoire holds about 58,000 clones, with around 82% as singletons. The study's findings and limits: Suggested: most of the CMV-linked TCR signature lies in CD4+ memory cells.

Points on this clone: Its antigen is still unknown.

The sort gate was single viable CD3+CD4+CD8-CD45RO+ cells for memory CD4+ T cells. CD4+ T cells were isolated by positive magnetic selection. The receptor's source is an adult in good health and CMV-seronegative. Some clones in this sample may be carry-over from other donors' samples. The chain links TRBV7-9 to TRBJ1-2, with TRBD1 matching 7 bases. Sequences were obtained from memory CD4+ T cells from blood. CDR3 DNA: TGTGCCAGCAGCTACCCACAGGGGACCAACTATGGCTACACCTTC. This gives the protein CASSYPQGTNYGYTF.